These T cell receptor beta chains were read from a single sample in a study of identical twins. TCRdb re-called the 5' RACE reads through MiXCR, storing one row per CDR3 protein. The data contain hundreds of thousands of distinct CDR3 sequences, about 12% of them singletons. These data were also reused for a study on yellow fever vaccine responses in identical twins.

The sequenced sample was CD8+ T cells sorted from blood. These TCRs come from a woman aged 18-29 years in good health. The CDR3 runs from the conserved cysteine through the conserved F or W. The D gene is left open where the match is weak. Clone size is stated in some rows and not others, as once, few, many or a class when expanded.

14 - TRBJ2-7 TRBV6-5 many CASSYSAGLDEQYF TGTGCCAGCAGTTACTCTGCGGGTCTTGACGAGCAGTACTTC
14 TRBD2 TRBJ2-1 TRBV20-1 few CSAPESGSSNEQFF TGCAGTGCCCCAGAGAGCGGGAGTAGTAATGAGCAGTTCTTC
14 TRBD2 TRBJ2-1 TRBV12-3/TRBV12-4 many CASSHSGDTDEQFF TGTGCCAGCAGTCATAGCGGGGATACGGATGAGCAGTTCTTC
15 TRBD2 TRBJ2-7 TRBV7-2 - CASSATGGGPFEQYF TGTGCCAGCAGTGCTACGGGGGGGGGTCCCTTCGAGCAGTACTTC
16 TRBD2 TRBJ2-1 TRBV12-3/TRBV12-4 few CASSGPGLAGSNEQFF TGTGCCAGCAGTGGACCGGGACTAGCGGGTTCTAATGAGCAGTTCTTC
17 TRBD1 TRBJ1-4 TRBV7-9 - CASSLPTPGQYLEKLFF TGTGCCAGCAGCTTACCCACCCCGGGACAGTACCTTGAAAAACTGTTTTTT
14 - TRBJ1-5 TRBV28 many CASTSGQGRRPQHF -
11 - TRBJ2-1 TRBV24-1 few CATMGVNEQFF TGTGCCACCATGGGTGTCAATGAGCAGTTCTTC
15 TRBD2 TRBJ2-1 TRBV27 - CASSLGGLAGNEQFF TGTGCCAGCAGTTTAGGGGGTCTAGCGGGAAATGAGCAGTTCTTC
17 TRBD1 TRBJ1-1 TRBV4-1 - CASSQAQEVRGDTEAFF TGCGCCAGCAGCCAAGCGCAGGAGGTCAGGGGGGACACTGAAGCTTTCTTT
14 TRBD2 TRBJ2-1 TRBV6-1 - CASKTSGRPWEQFF TGTGCCAGCAAAACTAGCGGGAGGCCTTGGGAGCAGTTCTTC
15 TRBD2 TRBJ2-3 TRBV15 few CATSVGLAVTDTQYF TGTGCCACCAGCGTCGGACTAGCGGTCACAGATACGCAGTATTTT
13 TRBD1 TRBJ2-3 TRBV6-6 few CASSYSGQGMQYF TGTGCCAGCAGTTACTCGGGACAGGGGATGCAGTATTTT
15 TRBD1 TRBJ2-3 TRBV7-9 - CASSLGDSSTDTQYF TGTGCCAGCAGCTTAGGGGACAGTTCCACAGATACGCAGTATTTT
15 TRBD1 TRBJ2-7 TRBV10-2 few CASSTPGQGPHEQYF TGCGCCAGCAGCACACCGGGACAGGGGCCCCACGAGCAGTACTTC
16 TRBD2 TRBJ2-1 TRBV7-2 few CASSSETSGGYNEQFF TGTGCCAGCAGCTCCGAGACTAGCGGGGGGTACAATGAGCAGTTCTTC
14 - TRBJ1-5 TRBV12-3/TRBV12-4 many CASSSASGVQPQHF TGTGCCAGCAGTTCGGCGTCAGGCGTCCAGCCCCAGCATTTT
16 - TRBJ2-1 TRBV6-2/TRBV6-3 few CASSYSPRGPYNEQFF TGTGCCAGCAGTTATTCCCCCCGGGGCCCTTACAATGAGCAGTTCTTC
15 TRBD1 TRBJ1-2 TRBV6-5 - CASSYPPTGRYGYTF TGTGCCAGCAGTTACCCCCCGACAGGGCGCTACGGCTACACCTTC
14 - TRBJ2-1 TRBV7-9 - CASSHDLTENEQFF TGTGCCAGCAGCCACGACTTGACGGAAAATGAGCAGTTCTTC
15 TRBD2 TRBJ2-1 TRBV7-9 - CASSGGTSAYVEQFF TGTGCCAGCAGCGGCGGGACTAGCGCTTATGTTGAGCAGTTCTTC
15 - TRBJ2-1 TRBV5-5 - CASSPGSRGYNEQFF TGTGCCAGCAGCCCTGGGAGCCGCGGCTACAATGAGCAGTTCTTC
13 - TRBJ1-6 TRBV15 - CATTGKLGSPLHF TGTGCCACCACCGGGAAGTTAGGTTCACCCCTCCACTTT
22 TRBD2 TRBJ2-3 TRBV3-1 many CASSQDLFWSGDSAGNTDTQYF TGTGCCAGCAGCCAAGATCTATTCTGGTCTGGGGACTCAGCGGGAAATACAGATACGCAGTATTTT
16 - TRBJ2-1 TRBV15 few CATSRVRDPGGNEQFF TGTGCCACCAGCAGAGTAAGGGACCCTGGGGGGAATGAGCAGTTCTTC
14 - TRBJ2-7 TRBV12-3/TRBV12-4 many CASLGAPRSYEQYF TGTGCCAGCCTCGGGGCCCCTCGCTCCTACGAGCAGTACTTC
12 - TRBJ1-2 TRBV27 - CASSKPGFGYTF TGTGCCAGCAGTAAGCCTGGTTTTGGCTACACCTTC
15 - TRBJ1-3 TRBV15 few CATSRVRSGGNTIYF TGTGCCACCAGCAGAGTAAGGAGCGGGGGAAACACCATATATTTT
12 - TRBJ2-1 TRBV25-1 - CASRDYRNEQFF TGTGCCAGCAGGGACTATAGGAATGAGCAGTTCTTC
15 TRBD2 TRBJ2-3 TRBV27 few CASSFLPSGKDTQYF TGTGCCAGCAGTTTTTTACCTAGCGGGAAAGATACGCAGTATTTT
17 TRBD2 TRBJ2-7 TRBV4-1 few CASSQVLAGVSSYEQYF TGCGCCAGCAGCCAAGTCCTAGCGGGAGTGAGCTCCTACGAGCAGTACTTC
16 TRBD2 TRBJ2-3 TRBV4-2 - CASSSTSGGLSDTQYF TGTGCCAGCAGCTCGACCAGCGGGGGGTTGTCAGATACGCAGTATTTT
15 TRBD2 TRBJ2-7 TRBV6-5 - CASSYVLAGANEQYF TGTGCCAGCAGTTACGTACTAGCGGGAGCCAACGAGCAGTACTTC
14 - TRBJ2-3 TRBV2 few CASSEASSTDTQYF TGTGCCAGCAGCGAGGCTTCTAGCACAGATACGCAGTATTTT
13 - TRBJ2-1 TRBV20-1 few CSKAGGVYNEQFF TGCTCCAAAGCCGGGGGAGTTTACAATGAGCAGTTCTTC
13 - TRBJ2-3 TRBV29-1 many CSVVSTHTDTQYF TGCAGCGTTGTTTCCACACACACAGATACGCAGTATTTT
13 - TRBJ2-1 TRBV6-6 - CASNPGGADEQFF TGTGCCAGCAACCCTGGGGGAGCGGATGAGCAGTTCTTC
15 - TRBJ2-5 TRBV4-1 few CASSQEGTQRETQYF TGCGCCAGCAGCCAAGAGGGGACACAGCGGGAGACCCAGTACTTC
16 TRBD2 TRBJ2-2 TRBV6-1 - CASSEKAGANTGELFF TGTGCCAGCAGTGAAAAGGCGGGAGCGAACACCGGGGAGCTGTTTTTT
12 TRBD2 TRBJ2-2 TRBV29-1 - CSVALATGELFF TGCAGCGTTGCACTAGCGACCGGGGAGCTGTTTTTT
15 TRBD1 TRBJ2-1 TRBV2 few CASRNRDRENNEQFF TGTGCCAGCAGGAACCGGGACAGGGAGAACAATGAGCAGTTCTTC
15 TRBD2 TRBJ2-1 TRBV7-3 few CASSPSGGRAKGQFF TGTGCCAGCAGCCCCAGCGGGGGCAGGGCCAAGGGGCAGTTCTTC
15 - TRBJ2-1 TRBV15 many CASEVGGELDNEQFF TGTGCCTCAGAGGTAGGAGGGGAACTTGACAATGAGCAGTTCTTC
13 - TRBJ1-1 TRBV11-2 - CASIDIPGTEAFF TGTGCCAGCATCGACATCCCGGGGACTGAAGCTTTCTTT
19 TRBD2 TRBJ2-3 TRBV12-3/TRBV12-4 many CASSLVRTSGRAGTDTQYF TGTGCCAGCAGTTTGGTCCGGACTAGCGGGAGGGCCGGGACAGATACGCAGTATTTT
17 TRBD1 TRBJ2-2 TRBV7-2 few CANSLEPGTDNTGELFF TGTGCCAACAGCTTAGAGCCCGGGACAGATAACACCGGGGAGCTGTTTTTT
16 - TRBJ1-2 TRBV29-1 many CSVVPSSGLRDYGYTF TGCAGCGTTGTCCCATCGTCCGGGTTGCGGGACTATGGCTACACCTTC
16 TRBD1 TRBJ2-7 TRBV28 - CASSAIGTDRSYEQYF TGTGCCAGCAGTGCGATCGGGACAGACAGATCCTACGAGCAGTACTTC
12 TRBD2 TRBJ2-1 TRBV2 - CAGTSGGGEQFF TGTGCCGGGACTAGCGGGGGGGGTGAGCAGTTCTTC
17 TRBD1 TRBJ2-1 TRBV2 - CASSENPRDRELCEQFF TGTGCCAGCAGTGAAAACCCCCGGGACAGGGAACTGTGTGAGCAGTTCTTC
14 - TRBJ2-3 TRBV4-1 few CASSSRQGGDTQYF TGCGCCAGCAGCTCCAGACAGGGAGGGGATACGCAGTATTTT
16 TRBD2 TRBJ2-1 TRBV3-1 - CASSQVWGAVAGLQFF TGTGCCAGCAGCCAAGTGTGGGGTGCGGTAGCGGGGTTGCAGTTCTTC
17 - TRBJ2-3 TRBV7-9 - CASSPVLVGALHDTQYF TGTGCCAGCAGCCCGGTACTAGTGGGGGCCCTTCACGATACGCAGTATTTT
20 TRBD2 TRBJ2-5 TRBV11-2 - CASSSLPLSLGLAVGETQYF TGTGCCAGCAGCTCCCTCCCCCTGAGTCTGGGACTAGCGGTCGGTGAGACCCAGTACTTC
13 TRBD2 TRBJ2-1 TRBV5-4 - CASSPGLVDEQFF TGTGCCAGCAGCCCAGGACTAGTCGATGAGCAGTTCTTC